This passage covers 13 T cell receptor beta chains from one sample sequenced in a study of cytomegalovirus exposure and HLA in healthy donors. Vbeta (60) and Jbeta (13) primers were used in the PCR. Here immunoSEQ multiplex PCR was the method, and the copy in TCRdb shows in-frame clones only, minus some. The table lists some 100,000 clones, approximately 71% of them singletons. Sequencing was done on a sample of PBMCs. The source of these receptors is a woman aged 18-30 years in good health and CMV-seropositive.

The chain joins TRBV4-1 to TRBJ1-6; D might be TRBD1 (6 bases). Deletions cut 4 bases from V and 4 bases from J, with 11 bases between. Germline values: CDR1 MGHRA, CDR2 YSYEKL. The CDR3 consists of 15 residues. CDR3 nucleotide sequence: TGCGCCAGCAGCCCCCAGACAGGATATAATTCACCCCTCCACTTT. It translates to CASSPQTGYNSPLHF.

The gene calls are TRBV28 and TRBJ2-3, with a possible D match to TRBD1 (5 bases). The germline V gene encodes CDR1 MDHEN and CDR2 SYDVKM. CDR3 size: 13 residues. The ends were cut back, 5 bases at V and 6 bases at J, with 12 bases in the middle. DNA for the CDR3: TGTGCCAGCAGTCAACAGGTTTCGGATACGCAGTATTTT. Its protein product is CASSQQVSDTQYF.

The V gene is TRBV27, the J gene TRBJ1-2, with a possible D match to TRBD1 (5 bases). V was clipped by 6 bases and J by 8 bases, with 10 bases between them. The CDR3 has 11 amino acids. From germline, CDR1 is MNHEY and CDR2 SMNVEV (reference sequence). CDR3 sequence: CASSPGLGYTF. The CDR3 DNA follows: TGTGCCAGCAGCCCAGGGTTGGGCTACACCTTC.

This clone was recorded only once. The chain couples TRBV11-2 to TRBJ2-2, with D possibly being TRBD2 (5 bases). The germline CDR1 and CDR2 sequences are SGHAT and FQNNGV. Trimming cost V 2 bases and J 1 base, with 8 bases left between them. This CDR3 contains 15 residues. CDR3 sequence (DNA): TGTGCCAGCAGCTTAACCGGGAAGAACACCGGGGAGCTGTTTTTT. Amino acid sequence: CASSLTGKNTGELFF.

This clone was seen once. V is TRBV29-1 and J is TRBJ1-1; 7 bases line up with TRBD1. Per germline, CDR1 SQVTM and CDR2 ANQGSEA. This CDR3 region has 12 residues. V lost 8 bases to trimming and J lost 3 bases; unmatched junction nucleotides: 6. The CDR3 reads CSIKQGDTEAFF. The CDR3 bases are TGCAGCATCAAGCAGGGGGACACTGAAGCTTTCTTT.

The chain has TRBV20-1 and TRBJ2-1, with D possibly TRBD2 on 5 matching bases. This CDR3 has 9 amino acids. Looked up from germline, CDR1 is DFQATT and CDR2 is SNEGSKA (reference sequence). CDR3 protein: CRGVDEQFF. Written as DNA, the CDR3 is TGCAGGGGAGTCGATGAGCAGTTCTTC.

This clone has a single count. The chain joins TRBV6-6 to TRBJ2-1; 8 nucleotides align to TRBD1. V trimming: 7 bases; J trimming: 5 bases; junction bases outside the gene matches: 7. The CDR3 runs 14 residues. Germline lookup yields CDR1 MNHNY and CDR2 SVGAGI (reference sequence). CDR3 sequence: CASILGQVNNEQFF. CDR3 DNA: TGTGCCAGCATCCTGGGACAGGTTAACAATGAGCAGTTCTTC.

The J gene is TRBJ2-1, the V gene TRBV12-5; 7 bases agree with TRBD1. The CDR3 is 15 amino acids. Germline V gene lookup returns CDR1 LGHNT and CDR2 FRNRAP. V lost 6 bases, J lost 0 bases, and 5 bases stayed unmatched. Here the CDR3 reads CASGSGQSSYNEQFF. CDR3 nucleotide sequence: TGTGCTAGTGGCTCGGGACAGAGCTCCTACAATGAGCAGTTCTTC.

This clone was recorded a few times. The chain combines TRBV15 with TRBJ2-2, with D possibly TRBD2 on 5 matching bases. The CDR3 extends over 16 amino acids. Trimming removed 0 bases from V and 4 bases from J, with 12 bases in between. CDR1 is LNHNV and CDR2 is YYDKDF in the germline V gene (reference sequence). The CDR3 coding sequence is TGTGCCACCAGCAGAGAGGCTAGCTGGAGCACCGGGGAGCTGTTTTTT. Protein product: CATSREASWSTGELFF. Drawing the rest from reference TRBV15 and TRBJ2-2, the complete variable domain is DAMVIQNPRYQVTQFGKPVTLSCSQTLNHNVMYWYQQKSSQAPKLLFHYYDKDFNNEADTPDNFQSRRPNTSFCFLDIRSPGLGDTAMYLCATSREASWSTGELFFGEGSRLTVL.

DNA for the CDR3: TGTGCCAGCAGCTTAGCGATGGCAGGGGCGAACGAGCAGTACTTC. It codes for CASSLAMAGANEQYF. The V call is TRBV7-6, the J call TRBJ2-7; possibly TRBD1 for D (6 bases). The CDR3 spans 15 residues. CDR1 is SGHVS and CDR2 is FNYEAQ in the germline V gene. Between the trimmed V and J ends, which lost 0 bases and 5 bases, there was a span of 14 bases.

The chain joins TRBV28 to TRBJ2-7, with 7 positions matching TRBD2. V lost 6 bases, J lost 1 base, and 15 bases stayed unmatched. CDR1 MDHEN and CDR2 SYDVKM come from the germline V gene. The CDR3 runs to 17 residues. CDR3 sequence (DNA): TGTGCCAGCAGCCTTTTCGCGGGGGACTACGTGTCCTACGAGCAGTACTTC. It is translated as CASSLFAGDYVSYEQYF.

This chain links TRBV2 with TRBJ2-7; 11 nucleotides match TRBD2. The CDR3 contains 15 residues. The junction had 8 bases not matched to a gene; V was cut back by 6 bases and J by 4 bases. Per germline, CDR1 SNHLY and CDR2 FYNNEI. Here the CDR3 DNA reads TGTGCCAGCAGGGAAACTAGCGGGAGTGGGTACGAGCAGTACTTC. Translation: CASRETSGSGYEQYF.

The CDR3, as DNA: TGTGCCAGCAGCCTTCGCCGACTAGCGGGGGGGCAGAATGAGCAGTTCTTC. This codes for CASSLRRLAGGQNEQFF. The rearrangement joins TRBV5-4 to TRBJ2-1, with 14 bases fitting TRBD2. The ends lost 4 bases at V and 7 bases at J; junction bases unmatched: 10. This CDR3 is 17 amino acids long. CDR1 SGHNT and CDR2 YYREEE come from the germline V gene (reference sequence). The whole variable domain, remainder taken from reference TRBV5-4 and TRBJ2-1, is ETGVTQSPTHLIKTRGQQVTLRCSSQSGHNTVSWYQQALGQGPQFIFQYYREEENGRGNFPPRFSGLQFPNYSSELNVNALELDDSALYLCASSLRRLAGGQNEQFFGPGTRLTVL.